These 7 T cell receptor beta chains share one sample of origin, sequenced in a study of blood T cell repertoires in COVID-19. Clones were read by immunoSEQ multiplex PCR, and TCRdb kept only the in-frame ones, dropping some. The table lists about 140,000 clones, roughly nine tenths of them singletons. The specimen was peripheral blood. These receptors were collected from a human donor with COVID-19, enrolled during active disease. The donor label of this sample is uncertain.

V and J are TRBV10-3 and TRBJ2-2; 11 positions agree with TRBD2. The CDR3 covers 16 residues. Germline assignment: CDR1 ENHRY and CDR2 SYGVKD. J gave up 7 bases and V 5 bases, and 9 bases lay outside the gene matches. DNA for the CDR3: TGTGCCATCAGTAGGAGTAGCGGGGGGGCCGGCGGGGAGCTGTTTTTT. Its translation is CAISRSSGGAGGELFF.

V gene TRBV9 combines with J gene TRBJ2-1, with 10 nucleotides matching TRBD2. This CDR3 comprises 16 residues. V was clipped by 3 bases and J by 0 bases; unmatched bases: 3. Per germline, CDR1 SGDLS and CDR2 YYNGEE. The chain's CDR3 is CASSATSGVSYNEQFF. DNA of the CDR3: TGTGCCAGCAGCGCTACTAGCGGGGTCTCCTACAATGAGCAGTTCTTC.

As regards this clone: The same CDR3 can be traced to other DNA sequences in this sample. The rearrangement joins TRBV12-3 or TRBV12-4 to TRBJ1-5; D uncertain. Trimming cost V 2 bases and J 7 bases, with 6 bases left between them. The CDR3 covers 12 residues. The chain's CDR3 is CASSLSSQPQHF. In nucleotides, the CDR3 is TGTGCCAGCAGTTTATCTAGCCAGCCCCAGCATTTT.

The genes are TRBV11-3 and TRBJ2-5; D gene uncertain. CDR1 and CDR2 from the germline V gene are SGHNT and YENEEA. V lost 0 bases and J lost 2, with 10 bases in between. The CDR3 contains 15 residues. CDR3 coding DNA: TGTGCCAGCAGCTTAGATCAGGTCAGGCAAGAGACCCAGTACTTC. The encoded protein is CASSLDQVRQETQYF. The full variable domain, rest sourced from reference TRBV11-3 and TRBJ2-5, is EAGVVQSPRYKIIEKKQPVAFWCNPISGHNTLYWYLQNLGQGPELLIRYENEEAVDDSQLPKDRFSAERLKGVDSTLKIQPAELGDSAVYLCASSLDQVRQETQYFGPGTRLLVL.

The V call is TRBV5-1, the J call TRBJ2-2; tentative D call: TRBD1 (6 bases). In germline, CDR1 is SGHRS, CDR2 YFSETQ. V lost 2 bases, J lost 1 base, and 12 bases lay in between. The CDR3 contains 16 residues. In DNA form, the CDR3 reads TGCGCCAGCAGCTTATCCCCGACAGGGAACACCGGGGAGCTGTTTTTT. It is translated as CASSLSPTGNTGELFF.

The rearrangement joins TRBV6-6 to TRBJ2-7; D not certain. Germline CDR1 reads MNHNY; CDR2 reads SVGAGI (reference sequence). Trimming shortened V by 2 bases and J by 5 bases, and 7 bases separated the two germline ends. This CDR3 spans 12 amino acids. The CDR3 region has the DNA TGTGCCAGCAGTTACCCCCGAGACGAGCAGTACTTC. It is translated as CASSYPRDEQYF.

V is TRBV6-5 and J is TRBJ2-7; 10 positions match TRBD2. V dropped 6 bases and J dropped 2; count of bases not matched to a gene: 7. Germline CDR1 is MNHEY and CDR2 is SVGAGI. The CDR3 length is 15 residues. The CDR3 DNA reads TGTGCCAGCAGCGTAGCGGGGGGCGAAGCCTACGAGCAGTACTTC. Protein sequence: CASSVAGGEAYEQYF.